The sequence of this TCR beta chain was determined in a study of blood T cell repertoires in COVID-19. This CDR3 contains 16 residues. Between the trimmed V and J ends, which lost 0 bases and 6 bases, there was a span of 15 bases. Germline values: CDR1 MNHEY, CDR2 SVGAGI. Generated by immunoSEQ multiplex PCR, the TCRdb table keeps only in-frame clones and is missing some. The data show about 370,000 clones, more than 80% seen once. In terms of age and location, participants ranged from about 18 to 100 years and lived in under 30 US areas. The receptor was derived from a man younger than 30 who had recovered from COVID-19. The chain combines TRBV6-5 with TRBJ2-1; TRBD2 might be the D (5 bases). Sequencing input: PBMCs or T cells enriched from blood (not recorded which). For the CDR3, the DNA is TGTGCCAGCAGTTACTCGTTCAGAGGGTTCATCAATGAGCAGTTCTTC. Translation: CASSYSFRGFINEQFF.